Sequencing of this TCR beta chain was carried out in a study of shared clonotypes between healthy human individuals. Broader study findings: Shared clonotypes: about 4.6% naive CD4, roughly 3.8% naive CD8, 2.3% memory CD4, more than 0.3% memory CD8.

Nashville, Tennessee was home to all donors, who were Caucasian adults. This clone is a singleton in its sample. Its antigen is still unknown. This sample also contains other DNA sequences that code for the same CDR3. Per the original data handling: ImmunoSEQ junction-only sequences lacked quality scores, so their filtering differed. Assay used: immunoSEQ multiplex PCR; TCRdb lists only in-frame clones, some missing. That table supplies the V and J calls and clone size; D and trimming were determined from the DNA. The sample lists around 1.4 million clones, around 98.5% seen once, with over 0.3% in the top ten. This sequence originates from a man younger than 40 in good health. Sequenced: naive CD4+ T cells sorted from blood. Subset given: CD45RA+ positively selected.

The CDR3 nucleotides read TGCAGCGTTGAGTTAGCGGGAACAGATACGCAGTATTTT. This codes for CSVELAGTDTQYF. The V and J genes are TRBV29-1 and TRBJ2-3; 8 nucleotides agree with TRBD2. J lost 3 bases, V lost 3 bases, and 2 bases had no gene match. This CDR3 is 13 amino acids long. CDR1 SQVTM and CDR2 ANQGSEA come from the germline V gene.